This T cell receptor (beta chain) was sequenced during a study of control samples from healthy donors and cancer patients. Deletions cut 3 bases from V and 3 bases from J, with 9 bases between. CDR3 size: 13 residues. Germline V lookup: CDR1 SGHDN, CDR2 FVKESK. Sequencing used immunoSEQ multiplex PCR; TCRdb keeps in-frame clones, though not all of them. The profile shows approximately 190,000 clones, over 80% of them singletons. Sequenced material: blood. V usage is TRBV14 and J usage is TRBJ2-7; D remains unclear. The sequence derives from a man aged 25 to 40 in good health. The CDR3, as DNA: TGTGCCAGCAGCCATGGGATACTCTACGAGCAGTACTTC. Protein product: CASSHGILYEQYF.